This T cell receptor beta chain was found in a study of blood T cells in healthy people across ages. The germline gives CDR1 LGHNA, CDR2 YNFKEQ. The ends lost 0 bases at V and 7 bases at J; junction bases unmatched: 15. The CDR3 consists of 19 residues. This clonotype was observed a few times. A second PCR, run for 7 to 11 cycles, used a sample-barcoded 5' primer plus a J-beta primer mix. TCRdb passed the 5' RACE reads through MiXCR, listing each CDR3 protein once. Among about 970,000 distinct CDR3 sequences listed, 51% were seen once. What was sequenced was blood. The source is a woman aged 55-69 years in good health. The gene calls are TRBV4-2 and TRBJ2-1, with 10 bases lining up with TRBD2. Here the CDR3 reads CASSQDRGGLANVRNEQFF. The CDR3 coding sequence is TGTGCCAGCAGCCAAGATCGGGGGGGACTAGCGAATGTAAGGAATGAGCAGTTCTTC.